The 25 T cell receptor beta chains below come from one sample, sequenced in a study of blood T cell repertoires in COVID-19. The repertoire was sequenced with immunoSEQ multiplex PCR; TCRdb's copy has only in-frame clones and lacks some. This table holds under 200,000 clones, around nine tenths found once. The sequencing input was peripheral blood. Receptors originate from a man in his sixties with active or convalescent COVID-19.

This chain connects TRBV2 to TRBJ2-3; TRBD2 matches 10 bases. Germline CDR1 is SNHLY and CDR2 is FYNNEI. This CDR3 spans 15 amino acids. V trimming: 6 bases; J trimming: 3 bases; junction bases outside the gene matches: 6. The CDR3 coding sequence is TGTGCCAGCAGAGTACTAGCGGGGAAAACAGATACGCAGTATTTT. Translating gives CASRVLAGKTDTQYF.

The chain uses TRBV29-1 and TRBJ2-5, with 9 bases aligning to TRBD1. J lost 1 base, V lost 7 bases, and 7 bases had no gene match. CDR1 and CDR2 (germline): SQVTM, ANQGSEA. The length of the CDR3 is 14 residues. CDR3 sequence: CSGKQGAFQETQYF. In nucleotides, the CDR3 is TGCAGCGGCAAACAGGGGGCATTCCAAGAGACCCAGTACTTC. Looking up the rest from reference TRBV29-1 and TRBJ2-5 gives the full variable domain: SAVISQKPSRDICQRGTSLTIQCQVDSQVTMMFWYRQQPGQSLTLIATANQGSEATYESGFVIDKFPISRPNLTFSTLTVSNMSPEDSSIYLCSGKQGAFQETQYFGPGTRLLVL.

Remarks on this clone: Other nucleotide sequences from this sample produce the same CDR3. This chain links TRBV5-1 with TRBJ1-3; a possible D gene is TRBD1 (6 bases). Deletions cut 2 bases from V and 0 bases from J, with 9 bases between. The CDR3 runs 15 residues. Germline CDR1 and CDR2: SGHRS and YFSETQ. The CDR3: CASSLQGSSGNTIYF. CDR3 sequence (DNA): TGCGCCAGCAGCTTACAGGGCAGCTCTGGAAACACCATATATTTT.

This chain links TRBV27 with TRBJ1-6; D call uncertain. Looked up from germline, CDR1 is MNHEY and CDR2 is SMNVEV (reference sequence). The CDR3 runs 17 residues. The ends were cut back, 5 bases at V and 1 base at J, with 15 bases in the middle. CDR3 in DNA: TGTGCCAGCAGTGCTGCGGGGAAGAATTCCTATAATTCACCCCTCCACTTT. This encodes CASSAAGKNSYNSPLHF.

The rearrangement uses TRBV7-9 and TRBJ1-3; 9 bases agree with TRBD1. CDR3 length equals 15 residues. Trimming removed 5 bases from V and 4 bases from J; junction bases left unmatched: 6. Per the germline V gene, CDR1 is SEHNR and CDR2 is FQNEAQ (reference sequence). CDR3 residues: CASSLNRGPGNTIYF. The CDR3, as DNA: TGTGCCAGCAGCCTTAACAGGGGGCCAGGAAACACCATATATTTT.

The J gene is TRBJ2-3, the V gene TRBV6-5; 12 bases match TRBD2. After removal of 8 bases from V and 1 base from J, the junction contained 4 bases not matched to a gene. Germline CDR1 is MNHEY and CDR2 is SVGAGI. The CDR3 has 15 amino acids. CDR3: CASCRLAGGTDTQYF. The CDR3, as DNA: TGTGCCAGCTGCAGACTAGCGGGGGGCACAGATACGCAGTATTTT.

V and J are TRBV9 and TRBJ1-4; 7 bases fit TRBD1. V trimming: 4 bases; J trimming: 5 bases; junction bases outside the gene matches: 5. The CDR3 covers 14 residues. CDR1 is SGDLS and CDR2 is YYNGEE in the germline V gene. CDR3 loop: CASSPGTANEKLFF. The CDR3 nucleotides are TGTGCCAGCAGCCCAGGGACAGCGAATGAAAAACTGTTTTTT.

This clone occurred once. The rearrangement joins TRBV10-2 to TRBJ2-2, with TRBD1 matching over 10 bases. Germline CDR1 reads WSHSY; CDR2 reads SAAADI. Trimming at V came to 7 bases and at J to 7 bases, leaving 6 bases not matched to a gene. The CDR3 covers 14 residues. This chain's CDR3 is CASMLDRGIGELFF. CDR3 coding DNA: TGCGCCAGCATGCTGGACAGGGGGATCGGGGAGCTGTTTTTT.

This clone was seen only once. The chain has TRBV6-6 and TRBJ1-1; 10 bases agree with TRBD1. The germline gives CDR1 MNHNY, CDR2 SVGAGI (reference sequence). The ends lost 6 bases at V and 7 bases at J; junction bases unmatched: 5. The CDR3 has 13 residues. CDR3 nucleotide sequence: TGTGCCAGCAGCCTCGGGACAGGGGTTGAAGCTTTCTTT. Its translation is CASSLGTGVEAFF.

A few counts support this clone. V is TRBV5-1 and J is TRBJ1-5; D is unclear. Germline-derived CDR1 and CDR2 are SGHRS and YFSETQ. V was trimmed by 0 bases and J by 3 bases, leaving 7 bases between them. The CDR3 runs 14 residues. DNA of the CDR3: TGCGCCAGCAGCTTGGGCGGATTCAATCAGCCCCAGCATTTT. Translating gives CASSLGGFNQPQHF.

The chain carries TRBV5-1 and TRBJ2-5; 11 bases agree with TRBD2. The germline V gene has CDR1 SGHRS and CDR2 YFSETQ. The CDR3 runs 16 residues. V was pared by 2 bases and J by 1 base, with 4 bases of the junction left unmatched. The CDR3 protein is CASSFLGLAVQETQYF. In DNA form, the CDR3 reads TGCGCCAGCAGCTTTCTGGGACTAGCGGTCCAAGAGACCCAGTACTTC.

The chain employs TRBV10-3 and TRBJ1-1, with D perhaps TRBD1 (6 bases). CDR3 length: 13 residues. Per germline, CDR1 ENHRY and CDR2 SYGVKD. V was clipped by 9 bases and J by 5 bases, with 16 bases between them. The CDR3 DNA reads as TGTGCCATATCACTGGGGGCCGGGACTGAAGCTTTCTTT. Translated, it gives CAISLGAGTEAFF.

The CDR3 DNA sequence: TGTGCCACCCGTAACACAGGGGGTGGTGGAGACACTGAAGCTTTCTTT. Translated: CATRNTGGGGDTEAFF. The V call is TRBV24-1, the J call TRBJ1-1; 8 nucleotides match TRBD1. Looked up from germline, CDR1 is KGHDR and CDR2 is SFDVKD. Trimming removed 9 bases from V and 3 bases from J; junction bases left unmatched: 14. The CDR3 sequence is 16 residues long.

The chain has TRBV20-1 and TRBJ1-5; tentatively, D is TRBD1 (5 bases). The germline CDR1 and CDR2 sequences are DFQATT and SNEGSKA (reference sequence). V lost 3 bases, J lost 4 bases, and 10 bases lay in between. This CDR3 contains 13 residues. CDR3 protein: CSASPGPNQPQHF. The DNA of the CDR3 is TGCAGTGCTAGTCCAGGGCCGAATCAGCCCCAGCATTTT.

CDR3 sequence: CAWSVIRSLRGHGYTF. The CDR3 DNA sequence: TGTGCCTGGAGTGTAATTCGGTCCCTCAGGGGGCATGGCTACACCTTC. J is TRBJ1-2 and V is TRBV30; 8 bases are a match to TRBD1. The trim removed 0 bases at V and 6 bases at J, leaving 12 bases unmatched. This CDR3 spans 16 amino acids. The germline gives CDR1 GTSNPN, CDR2 SVGIG (reference sequence).

The chain recombines TRBV4-2 with TRBJ1-4; 10 bases map to TRBD1. The CDR3 runs 16 residues. The trim removed 3 bases at V and 7 bases at J, leaving 8 bases unmatched. Germline assignment: CDR1 LGHNA and CDR2 YNFKEQ. In nucleotides, the CDR3 is TGTGCCAGCAGCCAGGTGACAGGGGGCCGGGTTGAAAAACTGTTTTTT. It encodes CASSQVTGGRVEKLFF.

The V and J genes are TRBV23-1 and TRBJ2-5; D possibly corresponds to TRBD2 (6 bases). TRBV23-1 is an open reading frame, and its role is uncertain. Trimming removed 0 bases at V and 5 bases at J, with 13 bases between. The CDR3 extends over 15 amino acids. The CDR3 DNA is TGCGCCAGCAGTCAATCGGCGGAGGGAAGGGAGACCCAGTACTTC. Translation: CASSQSAEGRETQYF.

The J gene is TRBJ1-6, the V gene TRBV19, with TRBD1 matching 7 bases. This CDR3 contains 15 residues. The germline CDR1 and CDR2 sequences are LNHDA and SQIVND (reference sequence). Trimming took 3 bases from V and 9 from J; bases not matched to a gene: 8. The CDR3: CASSILTGKGSPLHF. The CDR3 nucleotides read TGTGCCAGTAGTATCCTGACAGGGAAGGGTTCACCCCTCCACTTT. The full variable domain, its missing parts supplied by reference TRBV19 and TRBJ1-6, is DGGITQSPKYLFRKEGQNVTLSCEQNLNHDAMYWYRQDPGQGLRLIYYSQIVNDFQKGDIAEGYSVSREKKESFPLTVTSAQKNPTAFYLCASSILTGKGSPLHFGNGTRLTVT.

The V and J genes are TRBV20-1 and TRBJ2-3; D perhaps matches TRBD1 (5 bases). Germline V CDR1 and CDR2: DFQATT, SNEGSKA (reference sequence). V dropped 3 bases and J dropped 9 bases, with 28 bases sitting between them. The CDR3 spans 17 residues. Written as DNA, the CDR3 is TGCAGTGCTAGTAGGCCTAGGGGTCCCCAGGTCTCCGCGACGCAGTATTTT. It yields the protein CSASRPRGPQVSATQYF.

V is TRBV5-1 and J is TRBJ2-6, with D possibly being TRBD1 (6 bases). V lost 0 bases and J 2 bases, leaving 9 bases between the germline ends. CDR1 SGHRS and CDR2 YFSETQ come from the germline V gene. The CDR3 has 16 amino acids. DNA for the CDR3: TGCGCCAGCAGCTTGGGGACAGTCCCTGGGGCCAACGTCCTGACTTTC. It codes for CASSLGTVPGANVLTF.

The rearrangement links TRBV20-1 to TRBJ1-6; 8 bases line up with TRBD1. V gave up 3 bases and J gave up 6 bases; unmatched junction bases: 4. The CDR3 consists of 14 residues. Germline V lookup: CDR1 DFQATT, CDR2 SNEGSKA (reference sequence). The CDR3, as DNA: TGCAGTGCTAGTTCCGGACAGGGTAATTCACCCCTCCACTTT. It specifies CSASSGQGNSPLHF.

The gene calls are TRBV10-2 and TRBJ2-7, with 8 bases aligning to TRBD1. With V trimmed by 6 bases and J by 2 bases, 6 bases remained unmatched. Germline lookup yields CDR1 WSHSY and CDR2 SAAADI. The CDR3 extends over 14 amino acids. The chain's CDR3 is CASSLTGVPYEQYF. The CDR3 DNA reads as TGCGCCAGCAGCTTGACAGGGGTCCCCTACGAGCAGTACTTC.

The chain joins TRBV6-5 to TRBJ1-1; TRBD1 matches 9 bases. The germline V gene has CDR1 MNHEY and CDR2 SVGAGI. The CDR3 loop spans 15 amino acids. V was pared by 4 bases and J by 2 bases, with 5 bases of the junction left unmatched. CDR3 amino acids: CASSSHRGLNTEAFF. The CDR3, as DNA: TGTGCCAGCAGTTCTCACAGGGGGCTCAACACTGAAGCTTTCTTT.

A few counts support this clone. The chain carries TRBV14 and TRBJ1-6; the match to TRBD1 covers 7 bases. CDR3 length: 14 residues. J lost 9 bases, V lost 1 base, and 3 bases had no gene match. From germline, CDR1 is SGHDN and CDR2 FVKESK. The CDR3 reads CASSQGQGFSPLHF. In DNA, the CDR3 is TGTGCCAGCAGCCAAGGACAGGGTTTTTCACCCCTCCACTTT.

This clone was counted a single time. The chain recombines TRBV9 with TRBJ2-5; 12 bases agree with TRBD2. V was pared by 0 bases and J by 1 base, with 10 bases of the junction left unmatched. CDR3 size: 19 residues. Germline V gene data show CDR1 as SGDLS and CDR2 as YYNGEE. As DNA, the CDR3 is TGTGCCAGCAGCGTAGGCCCCTTGACTAGCGGGGGCCTCCAAGAGACCCAGTACTTC. This translates into CASSVGPLTSGGLQETQYF.